Given below is one TCR beta chain in context. Its antigen is unidentified. At one end, the junction sequence differs from germline, possibly due to a read error. These data are taken from a study of T cells in Graves' hyperthyroidism and ophthalmopathy. At the level of the study: Peripheral blood draws took place at initial diagnosis, ahead of any treatment.

Overall study findings and caveats: Blood samples included most of the expanded thyroid clonotypes exceeding 0.001. Separation of ophthalmopathy from stable hyperthyroidism was achieved by a 13 V-J model.

TCR beta CDR3 regions were amplified from RNA transcripts. HTBI primers drove first-round RT-PCR of the TCR CDR3. TCRdb re-analysed the multiplex PCR reads in MiXCR, keeping a single row per CDR3 protein. Of roughly 350,000 distinct CDR3 sequences listed, approximately 14% were seen once; the top ten hold roughly 33%. The sequencing input was blood. The origin of this receptor is a woman aged 40 to 50 with Graves' ophthalmopathy.

For the CDR3, the DNA is TGCGCCAACAGCCGGACACTAGCGGGGGGTTCAGATACGCAGTATTTT. Translated, it gives CANSRTLAGGSDTQYF. This chain links TRBV4-1 with TRBJ2-3; 12 nucleotides align to TRBD2. The CDR3 sequence is 16 residues long. Germline V CDR1 and CDR2: MGHRA, YSYEKL.